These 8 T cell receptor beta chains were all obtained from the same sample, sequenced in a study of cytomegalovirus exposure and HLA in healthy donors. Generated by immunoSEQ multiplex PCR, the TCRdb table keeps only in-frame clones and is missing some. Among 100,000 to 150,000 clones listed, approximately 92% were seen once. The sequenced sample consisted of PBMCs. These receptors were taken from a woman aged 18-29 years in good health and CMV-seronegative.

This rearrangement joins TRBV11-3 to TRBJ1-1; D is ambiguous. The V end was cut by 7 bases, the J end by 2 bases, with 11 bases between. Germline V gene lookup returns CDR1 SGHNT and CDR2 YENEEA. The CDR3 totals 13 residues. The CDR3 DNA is TGTGCCAGCAAACAAGTTAAAAACACTGAAGCTTTCTTT. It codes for CASKQVKNTEAFF.

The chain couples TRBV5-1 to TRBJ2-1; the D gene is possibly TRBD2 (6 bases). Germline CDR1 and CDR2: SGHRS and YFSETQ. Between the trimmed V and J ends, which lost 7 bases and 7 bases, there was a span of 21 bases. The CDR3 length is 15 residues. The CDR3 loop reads CASYERGTAGNEQFF. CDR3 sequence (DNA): TGCGCCAGCTATGAACGGGGGACGGCCGGTAATGAGCAGTTCTTC.

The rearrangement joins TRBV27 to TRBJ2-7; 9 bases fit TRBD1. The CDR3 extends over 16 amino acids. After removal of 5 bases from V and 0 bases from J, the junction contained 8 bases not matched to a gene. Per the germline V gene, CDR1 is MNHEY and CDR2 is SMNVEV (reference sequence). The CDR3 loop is CASSPGTGISSYEQYF. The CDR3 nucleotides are TGTGCCAGCAGTCCCGGGACAGGGATTAGCTCCTACGAGCAGTACTTC.

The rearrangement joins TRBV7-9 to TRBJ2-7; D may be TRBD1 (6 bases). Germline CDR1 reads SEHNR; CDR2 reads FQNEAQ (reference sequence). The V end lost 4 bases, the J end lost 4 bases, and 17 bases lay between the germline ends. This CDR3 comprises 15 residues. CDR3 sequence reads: CASSWILPGEYEQYF. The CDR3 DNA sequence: TGTGCCAGCAGCTGGATCCTCCCAGGGGAGTACGAGCAGTACTTC.

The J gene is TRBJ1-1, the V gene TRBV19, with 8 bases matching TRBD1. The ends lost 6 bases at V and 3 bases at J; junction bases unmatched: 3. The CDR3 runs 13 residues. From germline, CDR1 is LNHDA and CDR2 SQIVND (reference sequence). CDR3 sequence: CASSQDRDTEAFF. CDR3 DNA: TGTGCCAGTAGCCAGGACAGGGACACTGAAGCTTTCTTT.

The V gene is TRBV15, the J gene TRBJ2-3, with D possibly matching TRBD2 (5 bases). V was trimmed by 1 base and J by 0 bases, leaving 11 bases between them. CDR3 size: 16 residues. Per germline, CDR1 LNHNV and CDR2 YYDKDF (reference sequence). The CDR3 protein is CATSRGERTSTDTQYF. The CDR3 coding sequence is TGTGCCACCAGCAGAGGGGAGCGTACTAGCACAGATACGCAGTATTTT.

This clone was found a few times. The CDR3 DNA is TGTGCCAGTACCGGGACAGGCTATGGCTACACCTTC. Translation gives CASTGTGYGYTF. The rearrangement uses TRBV19 and TRBJ1-2; TRBD1 matches at 8 bases. Trimming took 7 bases from V and 4 from J; bases not matched to a gene: 2. The germline V gene encodes CDR1 LNHDA and CDR2 SQIVND (reference sequence). The CDR3 loop spans 12 amino acids.

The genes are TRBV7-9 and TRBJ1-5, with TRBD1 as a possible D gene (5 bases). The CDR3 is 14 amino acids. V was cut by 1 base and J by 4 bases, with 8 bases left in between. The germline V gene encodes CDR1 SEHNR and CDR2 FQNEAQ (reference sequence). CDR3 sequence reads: CASSLGQNNQPQHF. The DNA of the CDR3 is TGTGCCAGCAGCTTAGGACAGAATAATCAGCCCCAGCATTTT.